This T cell receptor beta chain was sequenced for a study of CD8 T cells in Susac syndrome. Sequencing of TCR beta was performed on blood CD8+ and CD4+ T cells. Treatment-naive patients with stable or active relapsing-remitting disease served as multiple sclerosis controls. TEMRA cells were FACS-enriched, unlike CD8+ and CD4+ T cells, which were negatively isolated. RNA amounts of about 0.5 to 1 ug underwent reverse transcription with random hexamers. An immunoSEQ multiplex PCR amplified TCR beta CDR3 over 54 Vbeta and 13 Jbeta. Via MiXCR, TCRdb re-called the immunoSEQ multiplex PCR reads, giving one row per CDR3 protein. The sample lists 330,000 or so distinct CDR3 sequences, approximately 85% occurring once. Trimming cost V 6 bases and J 4 bases, with 15 bases left between them. The CDR3 runs 13 residues. In germline, CDR1 is DFQATT, CDR2 SNEGSKA (reference sequence).

The sample was CD8+ T cells from PBMCs. This chain connects TRBV20-1 to TRBJ1-2; D call uncertain. The clonotype originates from a human donor with multiple sclerosis. DNA of the CDR3: TGCAGTGCCGCGCGACCGGGAAGCTATGGCTACACCTTC. It specifies CSAARPGSYGYTF.